Listed here are 26 T cell receptor beta chains from one sample, sequenced in a study of blood T cell dynamics during melanoma immunotherapy. This table comes from immunoSEQ multiplex PCR, and its TCRdb copy is limited to in-frame clones, with some not included. The sample holds some 11,000 clones; around four fifths are singletons and the top ten take 19%. The time point here: pre-treatment baseline. The sequenced sample was blood, obtained from a patient treated with checkpoint blockade. The receptor source for this set is a human donor with melanoma.

V usage is TRBV6-1 and J usage is TRBJ1-5; D unresolved. Trimming stripped 0 bases from V and 0 bases from J, with 15 bases between. The CDR3 runs 18 residues. CDR1 and CDR2 (germline): MNHNS, SASEGT. CDR3: CASSEAHRRPYSNQPQHF. CDR3 coding DNA: TGTGCCAGCAGTGAAGCGCACCGGCGACCTTATAGCAATCAGCCCCAGCATTTT.

The gene calls are TRBV7-6 and TRBJ2-7; either TRBD1 or TRBD2 may fit D (5 bases each). Trimming pared 4 bases from V and 7 bases from J, leaving 17 bases between. CDR1 and CDR2 (germline): SGHVS, FNYEAQ. The CDR3 is 14 residues long. CDR3 loop: CASSSGTSAREQYF. DNA for the CDR3: TGTGCCAGCAGCTCCGGGACCTCCGCCCGGGAGCAGTACTTC.

CDR3 coding DNA: TGTGCCAGCAGTTATCCTAGCGGAGAGCAGTACTTC. Its translation is CASSYPSGEQYF. The rearrangement links TRBV28 to TRBJ2-7, with TRBD2 matching 7 bases. Per the germline V gene, CDR1 is MDHEN and CDR2 is SYDVKM. CDR3 length equals 12 residues. The ends lost 4 bases at V and 7 bases at J; junction bases unmatched: 4.

The gene calls are TRBV6-5 and TRBJ1-3; possibly TRBD1 for D (5 bases). The CDR3 has 15 amino acids. V was trimmed by 5 bases and J by 0 bases, leaving 11 bases between them. Germline CDR1 reads MNHEY; CDR2 reads SVGAGI. The DNA for the CDR3 is TGTGCCAGCAGTGGAGGGGTTACCTCTGGAAACACCATATATTTT. The encoded protein is CASSGGVTSGNTIYF.

This chain links TRBV5-4 with TRBJ2-7; D remains ambiguous. The V end was cut by 0 bases, the J end by 3 bases, with 10 bases between. Germline lookup yields CDR1 SGHNT and CDR2 YYREEE (reference sequence). This CDR3 has 14 amino acids. This CDR3 reads CASSLGGSGYEQYF. The DNA of the CDR3 is TGTGCCAGCAGCTTGGGAGGTTCAGGCTACGAGCAGTACTTC.

The chain has TRBV2 and TRBJ2-3; 10 bases are shared with TRBD2. Germline CDR1 is SNHLY and CDR2 is FYNNEI. The CDR3 has 16 amino acids. With V trimmed by 6 bases and J by 1 base, 7 bases remained unmatched. The CDR3 DNA follows: TGTGCCAGCAGGGCTAGCGGGAGATTCCGCACAGATACGCAGTATTTT. The encoded protein is CASRASGRFRTDTQYF.

The chain uses TRBV19 and TRBJ1-4; 8 bases fit TRBD1. The CDR3 loop spans 17 amino acids. Unmatched junction bases numbered 12, after V lost 5 bases and J lost 4 bases. Germline assignment: CDR1 LNHDA and CDR2 SQIVND (reference sequence). For the CDR3, the DNA is TGTGCCAGTAGTCCTCTCCCAGGGGGCTTGGATAATGAAAAACTGTTTTTT. Translating gives CASSPLPGGLDNEKLFF. The full variable domain, in which reference TRBV19 and TRBJ1-4 provide the parts outside the CDR3, is DGGITQSPKYLFRKEGQNVTLSCEQNLNHDAMYWYRQDPGQGLRLIYYSQIVNDFQKGDIAEGYSVSREKKESFPLTVTSAQKNPTAFYLCASSPLPGGLDNEKLFFGSGTQLSVL.

V usage is TRBV6-6 and J usage is TRBJ1-1, with 7 bases matching TRBD1. Germline CDR1 reads MNHNY; CDR2 reads SVGAGI (reference sequence). The J segment lost 7 bases and the V segment lost 5 bases, leaving 4 bases of the junction unmatched. There are 12 residues in the CDR3. CDR3 nucleotides: TGTGCCAGCAGTCCATACAGGGGTGAAGCTTTCTTT. Protein: CASSPYRGEAFF.

This chain joins TRBV6-6 and TRBJ1-3; 12 nucleotides line up with TRBD1. The germline CDR1 and CDR2 sequences are MNHNY and SVGAGI (reference sequence). With V trimmed by 6 bases and J by 6 bases, 3 bases remained unmatched. This CDR3 is 14 amino acids long. The CDR3, as DNA: TGTGCCAGCAGGGGGACAGGGGGCGAAAACACCATATATTTT. Translating it yields CASRGTGGENTIYF.

The chain uses TRBV29-1 and TRBJ1-1; 7 bases match TRBD1. After removal of 4 bases from V and 11 bases from J, the junction contained 16 bases not matched to a gene. CDR1 is SQVTM, CDR2 ANQGSEA, per germline. The CDR3 spans 14 residues. The CDR3 here is CSVGDSPTSIVAFF. The CDR3 bases are TGCAGCGTTGGGGACAGCCCGACCTCGATCGTGGCTTTCTTT.

The genes are TRBV2 and TRBJ2-1; no clear D. CDR1 is SNHLY, CDR2 FYNNEI, per germline. Trimming removed 7 bases from V and 2 bases from J, with 9 bases in between. The CDR3 is made up of 13 amino acids. This CDR3 reads CASMERTYNEQFF. The CDR3, as DNA: TGTGCCAGCATGGAGCGAACCTACAATGAGCAGTTCTTC.

The gene calls are TRBV19 and TRBJ2-1; 7 nucleotides agree with TRBD2. CDR3 length: 15 amino acids. Germline lookup yields CDR1 LNHDA and CDR2 SQIVND (reference sequence). V dropped 2 bases and J dropped 1; count of bases not matched to a gene: 2. The CDR3: CASSILGGSYNEQFF. Here the CDR3 DNA reads TGTGCCAGTAGTATACTCGGGGGGTCCTACAATGAGCAGTTCTTC.

This clone was picked up a small number of times. J is TRBJ2-5 and V is TRBV5-8; a weak D match, TRBD1 (5 bases). The CDR3 covers 14 residues. Germline CDR1 is SGHTS and CDR2 is YDEGEE. The V end lost 0 bases, the J end lost 7 bases, and 13 bases lay between the germline ends. This CDR3 is CASSLAQGWLTQYF. Here the CDR3 DNA reads TGTGCCAGCAGCTTGGCCCAGGGTTGGTTGACCCAGTACTTC.

The chain uses TRBV5-1 and TRBJ1-1; tentative D call: TRBD1 (5 bases). In germline, CDR1 is SGHRS, CDR2 YFSETQ. This CDR3 has 15 amino acids. V shed 6 bases and J shed 4 bases, with 19 bases lying between them. The DNA of the CDR3 is TGCGCCAGCACCCTCCCGGGGGGATCGGGCACTGAAGCTTTCTTT. It encodes CASTLPGGSGTEAFF. The complete variable domain, with remaining parts taken from reference TRBV5-1 and TRBJ1-1, reads KAGVTQTPRYLIKTRGQQVTLSCSPISGHRSVSWYQQTPGQGLQFLFEYFSETQRNKGNFPGRFSGRQFSNSRSEMNVSTLELGDSALYLCASTLPGGSGTEAFFGQGTRLTVV.

This chain connects TRBV7-9 to TRBJ2-5; 13 nucleotides agree with TRBD2. The CDR3 covers 18 residues. Trimming cost V 6 bases and J 1 base; bases outside gene matches: 11. In germline, CDR1 is SEHNR, CDR2 FQNEAQ (reference sequence). Here the CDR3 reads CASSEPGLAGSSQETQYF. As DNA, the CDR3 is TGTGCCAGCAGTGAACCGGGACTAGCGGGATCCTCCCAAGAGACCCAGTACTTC.

The chain employs TRBV19 and TRBJ1-5; 8 bases map to TRBD1. V dropped 3 bases and J dropped 2; count of bases not matched to a gene: 3. In germline, CDR1 is LNHDA, CDR2 SQIVND (reference sequence). The CDR3 runs to 15 residues. In DNA, the CDR3 is TGTGCCAGTAGTATTCTGACAGGGGGCAATCAGCCCCAGCATTTT. Its protein is CASSILTGGNQPQHF. The entire variable domain, with the rest obtained from reference TRBV19 and TRBJ1-5, is as follows: DGGITQSPKYLFRKEGQNVTLSCEQNLNHDAMYWYRQDPGQGLRLIYYSQIVNDFQKGDIAEGYSVSREKKESFPLTVTSAQKNPTAFYLCASSILTGGNQPQHFGDGTRLSIL.

This sequence joins TRBV5-1 and TRBJ1-1; D is ambiguous. The CDR3 length is 12 residues. Germline assignment: CDR1 SGHRS and CDR2 YFSETQ. V gave up 5 bases and J gave up 7 bases, with 12 bases separating them. CDR3 amino acids: CASSVVGFEAFF. DNA for the CDR3: TGCGCCAGCAGTGTGGTGGGGTTTGAAGCTTTCTTT.

In this sample, this clone turned up a few times. The V gene is TRBV7-9, the J gene TRBJ1-3, with D perhaps matching TRBD1 (5 bases). CDR3 length: 15 residues. Germline assignment: CDR1 SEHNR and CDR2 FQNEAQ (reference sequence). Trimming left V 4 bases short and J 0 bases short, with 10 bases between. In DNA form, the CDR3 reads TGTGCCAGCAGCTCAACAGGCAGCTCTGGAAACACCATATATTTT. Translated: CASSSTGSSGNTIYF. Variable domain in full (rest from reference TRBV7-9 and TRBJ1-3): DTGVSQNPRHKITKRGQNVTFRCDPISEHNRLYWYRQTLGQGPEFLTYFQNEAQLEKSRLLSDRFSAERPKGSFSTLEIQRTEQGDSAMYLCASSSTGSSGNTIYFGEGSWLTVV.

The chain couples TRBV7-9 to TRBJ1-2; D might be TRBD1 (5 bases). The germline V gene encodes CDR1 SEHNR and CDR2 FQNEAQ (reference sequence). The CDR3 has 13 amino acids. V lost 3 bases and J lost 6, with 11 bases in between. CDR3 sequence reads: CASSLAGRDGYTF. Written as DNA, the CDR3 is TGTGCCAGCAGCTTGGCAGGGAGGGATGGCTACACCTTC.

The table lists this clone with a count of one. V usage is TRBV5-4 and J usage is TRBJ2-1, with 8 bases identical to TRBD2. Germline V gene sequence: CDR1 SGHNT, CDR2 YYREEE (reference sequence). V shed 3 bases, J shed 10 bases, and the junction held 12 bases outside the gene matches. The CDR3 extends over 15 amino acids. DNA of the CDR3: TGTGCCAGCAGCTCTCCGGGAGGGCCGGGCACCGAGCAGTTCTTC. Its protein product is CASSSPGGPGTEQFF.

The chain carries TRBV19 and TRBJ2-3; TRBD2 agrees at 10 bases. In germline, CDR1 is LNHDA, CDR2 SQIVND (reference sequence). With 4 bases clipped from V and 4 bases from J, the junction kept 8 bases outside the gene matches. The CDR3 runs 16 residues. The CDR3 spells CASSTFSGRLSDTQYF. The CDR3 DNA is TGTGCCAGTAGTACTTTTAGCGGGAGGCTCTCAGATACGCAGTATTTT.

The rearrangement links TRBV27 to TRBJ1-6, with D possibly TRBD1 on 5 matching bases. In germline, CDR1 is MNHEY, CDR2 SMNVEV (reference sequence). The CDR3 contains 14 residues. Trimming stripped 11 bases from V and 8 bases from J, with 19 bases between. In DNA form, the CDR3 reads TGTGCCGTCCGGAGACGCTTGGGGGATTCACCCCTCCACTTT. The encoded protein is CAVRRRLGDSPLHF.

The gene calls are TRBV5-6 and TRBJ2-4, with D possibly TRBD1 on 5 matching bases. Trimming shortened V by 4 bases and J by 0 bases, and 11 bases separated the two germline ends. This CDR3 has 15 residues. The germline gives CDR1 SGHDT, CDR2 YYEEEE. CDR3 DNA: TGTGCCAGCAGCATTCGACAGATAGCCAAAAACATTCAGTACTTC. Protein: CASSIRQIAKNIQYF.

V usage is TRBV5-1 and J usage is TRBJ1-2, with D unclear. V was trimmed by 7 bases and J by 5 bases, leaving 21 bases between them. The CDR3 is made up of 15 amino acids. Per the germline V gene, CDR1 is SGHRS and CDR2 is YFSETQ. Written as DNA, the CDR3 is TGCGCCAGCCATGGGTCCCCTTCAACTTATTATGGCTACACCTTC. Translation gives CASHGSPSTYYGYTF.

The rearrangement joins TRBV18 to TRBJ2-3, with a weak D call TRBD2 (6 bases). Trimming left V 5 bases short and J 2 bases short, with 11 bases between. CDR1 and CDR2 from the germline V gene are KGHSH and LQKENI. The length of the CDR3 is 14 residues. In nucleotides, the CDR3 is TGTGCCAGCTCATCCGGACTAACCACAGATACGCAGTATTTT. The encoded protein is CASSSGLTTDTQYF.

This clone was detected once. The V call is TRBV30, the J call TRBJ2-5; 7 bases are shared with TRBD2. The J call may be wrong; the DNA end is better matched by TRBJ2-7. The CDR3 has 12 amino acids. Germline V gene data show CDR1 as GTSNPN and CDR2 as SVGIG (reference sequence). CDR3 nucleotides: TGTGCCTGGAGTGCGGGACTAAACGAGCAGTACTTC. This gives the protein CAWSAGLNEQYF.